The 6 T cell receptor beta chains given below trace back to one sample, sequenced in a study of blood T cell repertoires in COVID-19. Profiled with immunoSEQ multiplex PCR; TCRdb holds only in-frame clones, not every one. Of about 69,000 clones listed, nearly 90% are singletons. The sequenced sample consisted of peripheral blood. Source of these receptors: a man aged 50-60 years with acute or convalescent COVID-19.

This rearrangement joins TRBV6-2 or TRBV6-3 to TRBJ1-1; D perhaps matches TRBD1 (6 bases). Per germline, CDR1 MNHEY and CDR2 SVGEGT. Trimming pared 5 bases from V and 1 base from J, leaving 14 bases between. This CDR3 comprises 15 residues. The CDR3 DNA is TGTGCCAGCAGTGATCTAGACAGGCCGAACACTGAAGCTTTCTTT. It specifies CASSDLDRPNTEAFF.

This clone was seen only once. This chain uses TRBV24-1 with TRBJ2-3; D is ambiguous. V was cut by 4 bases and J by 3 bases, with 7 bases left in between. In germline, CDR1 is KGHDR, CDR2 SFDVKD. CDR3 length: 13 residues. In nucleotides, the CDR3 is TGTGCCACCAGTGAATCCGGGACAGATACGCAGTATTTT. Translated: CATSESGTDTQYF.

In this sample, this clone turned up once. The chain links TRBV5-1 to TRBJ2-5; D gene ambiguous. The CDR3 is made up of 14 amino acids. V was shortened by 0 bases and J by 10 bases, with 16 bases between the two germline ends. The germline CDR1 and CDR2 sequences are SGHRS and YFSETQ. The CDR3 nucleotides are TGCGCCAGCAGCTTGGCTTTCGGTTCGAATCGCCAGTACTTC. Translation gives CASSLAFGSNRQYF.

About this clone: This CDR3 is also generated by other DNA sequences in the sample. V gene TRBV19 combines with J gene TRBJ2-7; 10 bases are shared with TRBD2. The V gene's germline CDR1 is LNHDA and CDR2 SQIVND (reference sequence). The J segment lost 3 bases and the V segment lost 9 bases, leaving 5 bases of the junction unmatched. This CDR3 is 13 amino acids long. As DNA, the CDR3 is TGTGCCAGCAGCACTAGCGGGAACTACGAGCAGTACTTC. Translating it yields CASSTSGNYEQYF.

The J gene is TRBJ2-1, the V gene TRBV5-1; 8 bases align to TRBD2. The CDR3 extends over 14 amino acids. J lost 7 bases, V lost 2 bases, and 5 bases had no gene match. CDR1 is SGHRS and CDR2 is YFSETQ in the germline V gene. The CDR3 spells CASSLAGVPNEQFF. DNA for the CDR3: TGCGCCAGCAGCTTAGCGGGAGTACCTAATGAGCAGTTCTTC.

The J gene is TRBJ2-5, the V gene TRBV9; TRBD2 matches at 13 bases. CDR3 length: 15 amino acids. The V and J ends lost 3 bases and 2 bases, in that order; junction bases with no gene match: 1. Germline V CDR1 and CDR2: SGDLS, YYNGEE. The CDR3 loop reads CASSAGLAGQETQYF. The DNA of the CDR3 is TGTGCCAGCAGCGCGGGACTAGCGGGACAAGAGACCCAGTACTTC.